This T cell receptor beta chain was obtained from a study of cytomegalovirus exposure and HLA in healthy donors. This clone was counted only a few times. Its antigen is unidentified. PCR primers comprised 60 Vbeta and 13 Jbeta primers. Repertoires were generated with immunoSEQ multiplex PCR, while TCRdb's copy carries only in-frame clones and drops some. The sample includes approximately 170,000 clones, around 65% seen only once; the top ten take about 2.9%. Study-wide results and limits: In an earlier analysis, about 87% or about 30%: the productive usage of most TCR beta V segments. Associated with HLA alleles at 0.05 false discovery rate in a later analysis were fewer than 20,000 TCR beta sequences. While the bulk of TCR sequences proved rare, some public TCRs turned up in many donors.

At the time of sampling, donors were nominally healthy, though unrecorded immune exposures were likely. The sequence was obtained from a woman between 35 and 50 years old in good health and CMV-seropositive. The sample taken for sequencing was PBMCs.

This chain's CDR3 is CASNMLAGGAYEQYF. The DNA of the CDR3 is TGTGCCAGCAATATGCTAGCGGGAGGGGCCTACGAGCAGTACTTC. The chain couples TRBV2 to TRBJ2-7; 12 bases match TRBD2. Trimming removed 7 bases from V and 2 bases from J; junction bases left unmatched: 6. The germline V gene has CDR1 SNHLY and CDR2 FYNNEI. This CDR3 is built from 15 residues. The variable domain in full, with the rest retrieved from reference TRBV2 and TRBJ2-7, is EPEVTQTPSHQVTQMGQEVILRCVPISNHLYFYWYRQILGQKVEFLVSFYNNEISEKSEIFDDQFSVERPDGSNFTLKIRSTKLEDSAMYFCASNMLAGGAYEQYFGPGTRLTVT.